This T cell receptor (beta chain) was sequenced for a study of response to subunit inactivated influenza vaccine (dated by TCRdb to 2016 to 2019). Regarding the study in general: To follow how T cells responded to a trivalent subunit inactivated influenza vaccine, the researchers relied on deep quantitative profiling of the T cell receptor repertoire. Overall study results and their limits: The authors proposed that each seasonal influenza vaccination may bring in only a limited number of new T cells.

Library construction relied on RT-PCR. The sequencing machine was an Illumina HiSeq 2500. TCRdb trimmed the raw reads at Q25, called clones with MiXCR and kept productive beta chains. CDR3 protein sequences are deduplicated, and each keeps its most common genes and DNA. In this sample the table shows about half a million distinct CDR3 sequences, about 10% of which occur a single time. The ten biggest clones cover approximately 12% of the sample. In the paper's terms, the time point label means: 45 days after influenza vaccine administration. Trimmed from V: 3 bases; trimmed from J: 4 bases; junction bases lacking a gene match: 7. The CDR3 holds 16 amino acids from the cysteine to the phenylalanine. The CDR3 DNA has 48 bases and is translated from base 1. Looking up the germline V gene yields CDR1 SGHAT and CDR2 FQNNGV. As concerns this clonotype: There is no known antigen for this receptor. No per-base quality is available; no much larger clone lies one base away.

The receptor chain draws on TRBV11-2 and TRBJ2-1; TRBD2 aligns with 9 central bases. This TCR was recovered from a middle-aged man who received an inactivated influenza vaccine. Donor details come from another sample of the same person, matched by shared clones. The source material was PBMCs from blood, sampled about 40 days after vaccination. The bases are TGTGCCAGCAGCTTTGAAGCGGGAGGAGGGTACAATGAGCAGTTCTTC. Its amino acids are CASSFEAGGGYNEQFF.